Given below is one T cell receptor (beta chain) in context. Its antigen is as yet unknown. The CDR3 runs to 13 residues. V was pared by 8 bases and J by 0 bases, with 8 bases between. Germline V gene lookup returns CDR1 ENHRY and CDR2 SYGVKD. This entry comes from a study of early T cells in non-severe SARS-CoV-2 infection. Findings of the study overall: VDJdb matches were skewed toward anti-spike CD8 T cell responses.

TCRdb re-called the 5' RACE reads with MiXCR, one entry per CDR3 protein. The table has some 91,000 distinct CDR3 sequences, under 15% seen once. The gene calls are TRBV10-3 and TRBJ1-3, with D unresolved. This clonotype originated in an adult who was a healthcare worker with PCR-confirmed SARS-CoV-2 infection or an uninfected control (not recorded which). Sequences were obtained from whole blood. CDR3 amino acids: CAIGGVSGNTIYF. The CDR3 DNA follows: TGTGCCATCGGCGGGGTCTCTGGAAACACCATATATTTT.